The rows below give T cell receptor beta chains drawn from one sample of a study of blood T cell repertoires in COVID-19. Repertoires were generated with immunoSEQ multiplex PCR, while TCRdb's copy carries only in-frame clones and drops some. Counted here are some 31,000 clones, 85% to 95% occurring once; the ten biggest clones make up roughly 5.2%. Sequenced material: peripheral blood. The origin of the receptors is a human donor in a cohort sampled during active COVID-19. Each CDR3 is given with its conserved first and last residue. Fields, in order: D gene, J gene, V gene, clone size, CDR3 DNA, CDR3 protein. D genes are given only for firm matches. Only part of the rows carry a size: once, few, many, or a class if the clone is expanded.

NA TRBJ1-5 TRBV6-6 NA TGTGCCAGCAGTTACCCGGAGGCGGGCCAGCCCCAGCATTTT CASSYPEAGQPQHF
TRBD2 TRBJ2-7 TRBV5-5 NA TGTGCCAGCAGCTCAAGTCTAGCGGGGGCCTTCTACGAGCAGTACTTC CASSSSLAGAFYEQYF
NA TRBJ2-7 TRBV5-1 NA TGCGCCAGCAGCCCTCCCCCGGGTCGTCCCTCCCACGAGCAGTACTTC CASSPPPGRPSHEQYF
NA TRBJ1-1 TRBV19 NA TGTGCCAGTAGTAGAGACAGTAGCCGTGAAGCTTTCTTT CASSRDSSREAFF
TRBD2 TRBJ2-5 TRBV5-1 NA TGCGCCAGCAGCTTGGGTAGCGGGAGAACGGAGACCCAGTACTTC CASSLGSGRTETQYF
NA TRBJ1-1 TRBV30 NA TGTGCCTGGAGTGTTTCAGTGAACACTGAAGCTTTCTTT CAWSVSVNTEAFF
TRBD2 TRBJ2-1 TRBV19 NA TGTGCCAGTAGTGGATTAGCGGGAAATCTCCGGCTGGATGAGCAGTTCTTC CASSGLAGNLRLDEQFF
TRBD2 TRBJ2-1 TRBV7-8 NA TGTGCCAGCAGCTTAGCGAGCGGGGGGGTCAGCTATGAGCAGTTCTTC CASSLASGGVSYEQFF
TRBD1 TRBJ1-2 TRBV7-6 few TGTGCCAGCAGCCCAAGGACAGGGGGAAATGGCTACACCTTC CASSPRTGGNGYTF
NA TRBJ2-5 TRBV6-5 NA TGTGCCAGCCGATCTGCGGCCGGAGAGACCCAGTACTTC CASRSAAGETQYF
TRBD2 TRBJ2-1 TRBV5-4 once TGTGCCAGCAGCTCGGGACTAGCGGGAGCGGTCCATGAGCAGTTCTTC CASSSGLAGAVHEQFF
TRBD2 TRBJ2-1 TRBV7-2 NA TGTGCCAGCAGCTTAGTAGGCGGCGGGAGGGCCCGAAATGAGCAGTTCTTC CASSLVGGGRARNEQFF
TRBD2 TRBJ2-7 TRBV4-1 NA TGCGCCAGCAGCCAAGGCGGGGGACCCTACGAGCAGTACTTC CASSQGGGPYEQYF
NA TRBJ1-4 TRBV5-1 once TGCGCCAGCAGCTTGGATGGGGGCACTAATGAAAAACTGTTTTTT CASSLDGGTNEKLFF
NA TRBJ2-7 TRBV29-1 NA TGCAGCGCCGGGCGGACATCCTACGAGCAGTACTTC CSAGRTSYEQYF
TRBD2 TRBJ2-7 TRBV7-2 NA TGTGCCAGCAGCAAAGTTGCGGGGGGGACCGGTTACGAGCAGTACTTC CASSKVAGGTGYEQYF
NA TRBJ1-2 TRBV6-5 NA TGTGCCAGCAGTTACTCTGAGGGTGGTGGCTACACCTTC CASSYSEGGGYTF
TRBD2 TRBJ2-3 TRBV20-1 NA TGCAGTGCTAGTGGGGGCCTAGCGGGGGGCTACACAGATACGCAGTATTTT CSASGGLAGGYTDTQYF
TRBD2 TRBJ2-1 TRBV14 once TGTGCCAGCAGCCAAACCGGGGGGGTCTACAATGAGCAGTTCTTC CASSQTGGVYNEQFF
TRBD1 TRBJ2-2 TRBV6-5 NA TGTGCCAGCGGACAGGGAAACACCGGGGAGCTGTTTTTT CASGQGNTGELFF
NA TRBJ1-1 TRBV7-9 NA TGTGCAGCCCAAACCCTTTGGGGGGATAACACTGAAGCTTTCTTT CAAQTLWGDNTEAFF
NA TRBJ2-5 TRBV18 NA TGTGCCAGCTTGCCGAGCGGAAGCCAAGAGACCCAGTACTTC CASLPSGSQETQYF
TRBD2 TRBJ2-1 TRBV19 NA TGTGCCAGTAGTCTCGGAGCGGGGGGGTCTAGGGAGCAGTTCTTC CASSLGAGGSREQFF